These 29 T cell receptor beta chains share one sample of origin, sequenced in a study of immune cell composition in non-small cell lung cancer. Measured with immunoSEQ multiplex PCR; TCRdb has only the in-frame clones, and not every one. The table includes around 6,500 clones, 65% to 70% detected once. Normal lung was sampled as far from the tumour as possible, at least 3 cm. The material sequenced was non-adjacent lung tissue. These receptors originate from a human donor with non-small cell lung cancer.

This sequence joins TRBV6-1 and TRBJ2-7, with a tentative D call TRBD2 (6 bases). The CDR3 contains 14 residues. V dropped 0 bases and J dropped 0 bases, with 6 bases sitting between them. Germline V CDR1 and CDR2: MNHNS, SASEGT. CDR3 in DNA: TGTGCCAGCAGTGAAGCCGGGAGCTCCTACGAGCAGTACTTC. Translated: CASSEAGSSYEQYF.

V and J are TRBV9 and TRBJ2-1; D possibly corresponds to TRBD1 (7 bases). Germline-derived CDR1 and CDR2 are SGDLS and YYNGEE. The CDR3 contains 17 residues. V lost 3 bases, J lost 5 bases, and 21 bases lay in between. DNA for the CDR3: TGTGCCAGCAGCGAAAGGGGATGGGGGGACAGTAACAATGAGCAGTTCTTC. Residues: CASSERGWGDSNNEQFF.

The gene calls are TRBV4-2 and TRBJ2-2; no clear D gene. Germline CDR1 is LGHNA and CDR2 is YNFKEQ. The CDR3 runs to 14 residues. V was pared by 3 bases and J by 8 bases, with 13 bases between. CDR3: CASSQESSLGELFF. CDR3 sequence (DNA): TGTGCCAGCAGCCAGGAGAGCAGTCTGGGGGAGCTGTTTTTT.

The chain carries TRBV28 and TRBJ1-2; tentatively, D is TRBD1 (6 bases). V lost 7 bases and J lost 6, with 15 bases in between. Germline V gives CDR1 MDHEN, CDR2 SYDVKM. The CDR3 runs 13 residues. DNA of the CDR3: TGTGCCAGCACCTTTTCAGGGGTGAATGGCTACACCTTC. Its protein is CASTFSGVNGYTF.

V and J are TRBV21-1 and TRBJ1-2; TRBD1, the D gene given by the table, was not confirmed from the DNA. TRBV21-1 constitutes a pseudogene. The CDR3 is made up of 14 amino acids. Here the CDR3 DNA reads TGTGCCAGCAGCAAAGTTAGACAGGGGTTCGGCTACACCTTC. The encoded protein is CASSKVRQGFGYTF.

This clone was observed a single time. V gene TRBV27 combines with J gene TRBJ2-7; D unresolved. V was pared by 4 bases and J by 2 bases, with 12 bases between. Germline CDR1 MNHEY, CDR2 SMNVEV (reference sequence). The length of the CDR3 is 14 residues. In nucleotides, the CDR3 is TGTGCCAGCAGTTACTCCAGGATTCCCTACGAGCAGTACTTC. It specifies CASSYSRIPYEQYF.

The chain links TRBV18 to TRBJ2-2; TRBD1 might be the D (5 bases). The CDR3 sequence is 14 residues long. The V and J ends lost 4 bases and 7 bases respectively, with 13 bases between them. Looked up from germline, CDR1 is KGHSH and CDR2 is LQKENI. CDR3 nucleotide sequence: TGTGCCAGCTCACAGGTGGGGCGAGACGGGGAGCTGTTTTTT. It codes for CASSQVGRDGELFF. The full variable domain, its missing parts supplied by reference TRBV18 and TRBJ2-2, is NAGVMQNPRHLVRRRGQEARLRCSPMKGHSHVYWYRQLPEEGLKFMVYLQKENIIDESGMPKERFSAEFPKEGPSILRIQQVVRGDSAAYFCASSQVGRDGELFFGEGSRLTVL.

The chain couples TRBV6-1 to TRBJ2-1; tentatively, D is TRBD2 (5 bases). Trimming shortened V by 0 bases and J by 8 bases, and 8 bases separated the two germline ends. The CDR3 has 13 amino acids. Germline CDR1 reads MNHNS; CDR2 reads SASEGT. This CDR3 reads CASSEAWGDEQFF. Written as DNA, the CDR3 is TGTGCCAGCAGTGAAGCATGGGGAGATGAGCAGTTCTTC.

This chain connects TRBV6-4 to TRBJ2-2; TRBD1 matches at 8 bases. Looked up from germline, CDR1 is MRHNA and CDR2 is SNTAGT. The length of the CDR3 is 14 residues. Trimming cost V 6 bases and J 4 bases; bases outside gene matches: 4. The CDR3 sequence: CASSRQGSTGELFF. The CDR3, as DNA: TGTGCCAGCAGCCGACAGGGGAGCACCGGGGAGCTGTTTTTT.

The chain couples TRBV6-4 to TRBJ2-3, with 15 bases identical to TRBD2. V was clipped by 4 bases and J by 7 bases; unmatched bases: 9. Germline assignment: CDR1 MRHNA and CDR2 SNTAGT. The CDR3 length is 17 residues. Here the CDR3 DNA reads TGTGCCAGCAGTGGGCCGGGACTAGCGGGAGGTTTGTATACGCAGTATTTT. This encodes CASSGPGLAGGLYTQYF.

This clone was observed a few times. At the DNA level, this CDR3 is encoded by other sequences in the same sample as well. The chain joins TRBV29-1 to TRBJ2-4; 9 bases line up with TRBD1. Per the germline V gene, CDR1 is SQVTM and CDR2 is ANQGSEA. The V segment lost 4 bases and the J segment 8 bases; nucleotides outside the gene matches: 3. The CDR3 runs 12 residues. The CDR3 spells CSVGQGGDIQYF. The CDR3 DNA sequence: TGCAGCGTTGGACAGGGGGGGGACATTCAGTACTTC.

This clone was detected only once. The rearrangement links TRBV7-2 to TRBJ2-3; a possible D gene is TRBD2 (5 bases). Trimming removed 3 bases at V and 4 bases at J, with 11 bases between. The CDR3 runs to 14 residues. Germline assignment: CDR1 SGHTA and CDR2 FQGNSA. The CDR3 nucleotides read TGTGCCAGCAGCTTGAGCGGCGCCGCAGATACGCAGTATTTT. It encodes CASSLSGAADTQYF. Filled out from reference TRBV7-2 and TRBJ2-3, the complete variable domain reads GAGVSQSPSNKVTEKGKDVELRCDPISGHTALYWYRQSLGQGLEFLIYFQGNSAPDKSGLPSDRFSAERTGGSVSTLTIQRTQQEDSAVYLCASSLSGAADTQYFGPGTRLTVL.

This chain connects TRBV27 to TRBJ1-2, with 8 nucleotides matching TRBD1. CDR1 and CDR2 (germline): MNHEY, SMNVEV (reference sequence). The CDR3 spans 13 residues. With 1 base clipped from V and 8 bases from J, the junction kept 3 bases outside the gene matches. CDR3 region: CASSLFDRGGYTF. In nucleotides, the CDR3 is TGTGCCAGCAGTTTATTCGACAGGGGCGGCTACACCTTC.

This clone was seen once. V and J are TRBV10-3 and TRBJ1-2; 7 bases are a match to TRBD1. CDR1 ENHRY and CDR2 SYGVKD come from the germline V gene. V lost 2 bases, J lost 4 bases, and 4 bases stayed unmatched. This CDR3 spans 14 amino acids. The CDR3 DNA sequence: TGTGCCATCAGTGAGCCTGACAGGGCCTATGGCTACACCTTC. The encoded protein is CAISEPDRAYGYTF.

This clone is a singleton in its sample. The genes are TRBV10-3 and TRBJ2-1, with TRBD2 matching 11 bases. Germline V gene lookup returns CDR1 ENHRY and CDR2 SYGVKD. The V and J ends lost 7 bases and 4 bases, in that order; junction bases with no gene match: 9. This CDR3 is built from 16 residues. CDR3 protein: CAIKNSGGVRYNEQFF. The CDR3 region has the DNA TGTGCCATCAAAAATAGCGGGGGGGTTCGGTACAATGAGCAGTTCTTC.

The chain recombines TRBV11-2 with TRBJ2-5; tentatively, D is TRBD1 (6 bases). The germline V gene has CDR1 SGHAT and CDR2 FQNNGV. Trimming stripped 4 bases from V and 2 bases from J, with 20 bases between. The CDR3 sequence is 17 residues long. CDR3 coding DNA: TGTGCCAGCAGCTCCCTACCAGGCAGGGGAAAGCAAGAGACCCAGTACTTC. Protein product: CASSSLPGRGKQETQYF.

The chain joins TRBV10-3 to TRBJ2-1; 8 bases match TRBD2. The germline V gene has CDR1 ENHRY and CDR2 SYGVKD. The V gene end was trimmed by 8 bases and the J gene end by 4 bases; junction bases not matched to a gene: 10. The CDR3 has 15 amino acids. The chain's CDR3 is CAIESSQRGYNEQFF. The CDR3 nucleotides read TGTGCCATCGAGAGCTCCCAGCGGGGGTACAATGAGCAGTTCTTC.

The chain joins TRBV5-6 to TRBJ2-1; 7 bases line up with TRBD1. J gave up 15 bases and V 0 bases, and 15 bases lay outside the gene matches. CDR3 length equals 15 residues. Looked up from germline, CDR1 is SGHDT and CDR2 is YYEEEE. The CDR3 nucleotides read TGTGCCAGCAGCTTGGAGACCGGAGGTGAGACAGGGCTGTTCTTC. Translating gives CASSLETGGETGLFF.

The DNA of the CDR3 is TGTGCCAGTAGTGATGGCGGGGGGAAGGGAGAGACCCAGTACTTC. The encoded protein is CASSDGGGKGETQYF. The V gene is TRBV19, the J gene TRBJ2-5; 8 positions agree with TRBD2. The CDR3 length is 15 residues. V dropped 5 bases and J dropped 4; count of bases not matched to a gene: 9. In germline, CDR1 is LNHDA, CDR2 SQIVND (reference sequence).

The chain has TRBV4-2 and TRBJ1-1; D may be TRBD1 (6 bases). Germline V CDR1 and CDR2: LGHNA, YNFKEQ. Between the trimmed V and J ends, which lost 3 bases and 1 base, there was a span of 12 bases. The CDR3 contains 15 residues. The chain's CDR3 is CASSQHRETNTEAFF. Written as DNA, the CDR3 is TGTGCCAGCAGCCAGCACAGGGAAACGAACACTGAAGCTTTCTTT.

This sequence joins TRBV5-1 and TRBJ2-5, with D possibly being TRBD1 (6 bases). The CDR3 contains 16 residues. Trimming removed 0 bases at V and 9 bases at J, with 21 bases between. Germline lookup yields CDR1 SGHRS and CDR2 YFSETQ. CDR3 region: CASSLATGSEVGAQYF. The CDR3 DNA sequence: TGCGCCAGCAGCTTGGCAACAGGGTCCGAAGTGGGAGCCCAGTACTTC.

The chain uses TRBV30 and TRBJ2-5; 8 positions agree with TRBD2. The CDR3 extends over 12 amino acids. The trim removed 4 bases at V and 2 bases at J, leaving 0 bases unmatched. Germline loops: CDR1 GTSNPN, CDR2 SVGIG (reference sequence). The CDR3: CAWTSGQETQYF. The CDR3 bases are TGTGCCTGGACTAGCGGGCAAGAGACCCAGTACTTC. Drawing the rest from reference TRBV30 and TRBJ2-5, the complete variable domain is SQTIHQWPATLVQPVGSPLSLECTVEGTSNPNLYWYRQAAGRGLQLLFYSVGIGQISSEVPQNLSASRPQDRQFILSSKKLLLSDSGFYLCAWTSGQETQYFGPGTRLLVL.

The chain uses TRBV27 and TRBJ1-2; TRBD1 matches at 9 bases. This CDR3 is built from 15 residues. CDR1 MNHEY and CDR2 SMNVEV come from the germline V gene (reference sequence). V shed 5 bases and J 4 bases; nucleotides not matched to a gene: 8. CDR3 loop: CASSPTGQGPYGYTF. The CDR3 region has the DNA TGTGCCAGCAGTCCTACGGGACAGGGACCCTATGGCTACACCTTC.

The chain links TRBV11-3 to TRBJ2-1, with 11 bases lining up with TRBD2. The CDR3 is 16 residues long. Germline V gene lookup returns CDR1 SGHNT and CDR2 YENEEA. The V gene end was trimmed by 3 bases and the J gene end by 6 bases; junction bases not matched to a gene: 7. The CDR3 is CASSFAGTSGFNEQFF. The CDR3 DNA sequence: TGTGCCAGCAGCTTCGCCGGGACTAGCGGATTCAATGAGCAGTTCTTC.

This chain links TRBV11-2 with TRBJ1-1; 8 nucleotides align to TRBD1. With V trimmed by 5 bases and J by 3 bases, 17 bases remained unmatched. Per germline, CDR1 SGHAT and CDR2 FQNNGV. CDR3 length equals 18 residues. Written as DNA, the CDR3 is TGTGCCAGCAGCCCCCGAAGGCAGGGGGCCGTTGGGTACACTGAAGCTTTCTTT. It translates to CASSPRRQGAVGYTEAFF. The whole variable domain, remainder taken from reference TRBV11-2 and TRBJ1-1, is EAGVAQSPRYKIIEKRQSVAFWCNPISGHATLYWYQQILGQGPKLLIQFQNNGVVDDSQLPKDRFSAERLKGVDSTLKIQPAKLEDSAVYLCASSPRRQGAVGYTEAFFGQGTRLTVV.

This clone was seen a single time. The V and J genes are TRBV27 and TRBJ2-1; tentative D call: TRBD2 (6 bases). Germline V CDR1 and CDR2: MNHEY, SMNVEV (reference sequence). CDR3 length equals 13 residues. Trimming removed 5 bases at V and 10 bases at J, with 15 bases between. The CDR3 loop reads CASSLRLSGEQFF. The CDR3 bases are TGTGCCAGCAGTCTACGACTAAGCGGGGAGCAGTTCTTC.

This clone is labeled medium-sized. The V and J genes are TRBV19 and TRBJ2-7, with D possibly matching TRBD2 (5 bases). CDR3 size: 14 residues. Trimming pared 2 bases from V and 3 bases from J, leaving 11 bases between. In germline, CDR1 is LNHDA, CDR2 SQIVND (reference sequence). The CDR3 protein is CASSISGELYEQYF. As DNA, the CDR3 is TGTGCCAGTAGTATAAGCGGCGAACTCTACGAGCAGTACTTC. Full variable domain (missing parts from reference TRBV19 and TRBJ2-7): DGGITQSPKYLFRKEGQNVTLSCEQNLNHDAMYWYRQDPGQGLRLIYYSQIVNDFQKGDIAEGYSVSREKKESFPLTVTSAQKNPTAFYLCASSISGELYEQYFGPGTRLTVT.

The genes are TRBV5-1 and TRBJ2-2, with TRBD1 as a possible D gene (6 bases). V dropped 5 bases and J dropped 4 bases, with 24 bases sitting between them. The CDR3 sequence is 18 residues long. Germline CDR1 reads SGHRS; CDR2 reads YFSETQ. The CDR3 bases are TGCGCCAGCAGTCAGGACACTTACAGGGTTGTGAGCACCGGGGAGCTGTTTTTT. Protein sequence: CASSQDTYRVVSTGELFF.

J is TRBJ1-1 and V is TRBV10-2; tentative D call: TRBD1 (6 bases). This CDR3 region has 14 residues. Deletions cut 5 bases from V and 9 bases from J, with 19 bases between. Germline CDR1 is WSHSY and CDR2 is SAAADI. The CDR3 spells CASSKTLQGEQAFF. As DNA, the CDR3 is TGCGCCAGCAGTAAAACCCTACAGGGTGAACAAGCTTTCTTT.